These 14 T cell receptor beta chains were all obtained from the same sample, sequenced in a study of blood T cell repertoires in COVID-19. Sequencing used immunoSEQ multiplex PCR; TCRdb keeps in-frame clones, though not all of them. Among about 130,000 clones listed, around 81% were seen once. Sequencing was carried out using peripheral blood. These receptors were collected from a man younger than 40 with COVID-19, enrolled during active disease.

The V call is TRBV7-9, the J call TRBJ2-3; 10 bases map to TRBD2. This CDR3 spans 16 amino acids. CDR1 and CDR2 from the germline V gene are SEHNR and FQNEAQ (reference sequence). V shed 4 bases and J 0 bases; nucleotides not matched to a gene: 4. The CDR3: CASSSGLAASTDTQYF. CDR3 nucleotide sequence: TGTGCCAGCAGCTCCGGACTAGCGGCTAGCACAGATACGCAGTATTTT.

A few counts support this clone. The gene calls are TRBV6-6 and TRBJ1-2; the D gene is possibly TRBD1 (5 bases). V was clipped by 7 bases and J by 5 bases, with 17 bases between them. The CDR3 consists of 14 residues. CDR1 and CDR2 (germline): MNHNY, SVGAGI (reference sequence). CDR3 in amino acids: CASIPSGGPYGYTF. Written as DNA, the CDR3 is TGTGCCAGCATCCCCTCCGGGGGACCTTATGGCTACACCTTC.

This rearrangement joins TRBV19 to TRBJ1-4; 7 bases fit TRBD1. V gave up 4 bases and J gave up 6 bases; unmatched junction bases: 8. The CDR3 runs to 15 residues. From germline, CDR1 is LNHDA and CDR2 SQIVND (reference sequence). CDR3 residues: CASSKTRDRDEKLFF. CDR3 coding DNA: TGTGCCAGTAGTAAGACAAGGGACAGAGATGAAAAACTGTTTTTT.

The sample holds a few counts of this clone. The chain carries TRBV7-8 and TRBJ2-2, with D possibly being TRBD1 (6 bases). CDR1 and CDR2 (germline): SGHVS, FQNEAQ. The V end lost 6 bases, the J end lost 4 bases, and 12 bases lay between the germline ends. The CDR3 contains 14 residues. This CDR3 reads CASSFSGVTGELFF. Written as DNA, the CDR3 is TGTGCCAGCAGTTTCTCAGGGGTCACCGGGGAGCTGTTTTTT.

The chain uses TRBV5-1 and TRBJ1-2; TRBD1 might be the D (6 bases). Trimming left V 5 bases short and J 1 base short, with 15 bases between. CDR1 and CDR2 from the germline V gene are SGHRS and YFSETQ. The CDR3 runs 15 residues. For the CDR3, the DNA is TGCGCCAGCAGTCTCACAAGGGGGAGTAACTATGGCTACACCTTC. It specifies CASSLTRGSNYGYTF.

The chain couples TRBV28 to TRBJ1-6, with a possible D match to TRBD1 (6 bases). The CDR3 spans 15 residues. Germline-derived CDR1 and CDR2 are MDHEN and SYDVKM. V lost 4 bases, J lost 11 bases, and 18 bases lay in between. The CDR3 protein is CASSSPTGKEPPLHF. CDR3 nucleotide sequence: TGTGCCAGCAGTTCCCCCACAGGGAAGGAGCCACCCCTCCACTTT. Based on the CDR3 plus reference TRBV28 and TRBJ1-6, the full variable domain is DVKVTQSSRYLVKRTGEKVFLECVQDMDHENMFWYRQDPGLGLRLIYFSYDVKMKEKGDIPEGYSVSREKKERFSLILESASTNQTSMYLCASSSPTGKEPPLHFGNGTRLTVT.

J is TRBJ1-6 and V is TRBV3-1 (or the pseudogene TRBV3-2); D gene uncertain. In germline, CDR1 is LGHDT, CDR2 YNNKEL (reference sequence). There are 15 residues in the CDR3. Deletions cut 1 base from V and 7 bases from J, with 11 bases between. The CDR3 spells CASSQGEVLNSPLHF. In DNA, the CDR3 is TGTGCCAGCAGCCAAGGAGAGGTCCTGAATTCACCCCTCCACTTT.

A remark on this clone: The same CDR3 also results from other DNA sequences found in this sample. The V gene is TRBV15, the J gene TRBJ2-1; TRBD2 is a possible D gene (6 bases). Trimming left V 0 bases short and J 7 bases short, with 13 bases between. Per germline, CDR1 LNHNV and CDR2 YYDKDF (reference sequence). The length of the CDR3 is 15 residues. CDR3 bases: TGTGCCACCAGCAGAGATTGGGGAAGCGGGAATGAGCAGTTCTTC. The encoded protein is CATSRDWGSGNEQFF. Full variable domain (rest looked up from reference TRBV15 and TRBJ2-1): DAMVIQNPRYQVTQFGKPVTLSCSQTLNHNVMYWYQQKSSQAPKLLFHYYDKDFNNEADTPDNFQSRRPNTSFCFLDIRSPGLGDTAMYLCATSRDWGSGNEQFFGPGTRLTVL.

The rearrangement uses TRBV4-1 and TRBJ2-2; possibly TRBD1 for D (6 bases). Trimming took off 2 bases at V and 7 bases at J, with 17 bases between the two ends. This CDR3 region has 16 residues. Per the germline V gene, CDR1 is MGHRA and CDR2 is YSYEKL. In DNA, the CDR3 is TGCGCCAGCAGCCAACCCTCGGCAGGGGCGAACGGGGAGCTGTTTTTT. Protein product: CASSQPSAGANGELFF.

CDR3 nucleotides: TGTGCCAGCAGCTTACAGGGTTTCTATAATTCACCCCTCCACTTT. This sequence encodes CASSLQGFYNSPLHF. The genes are TRBV7-2 and TRBJ1-6; perhaps TRBD1 as D (5 bases). Germline-derived CDR1 and CDR2 are SGHTA and FQGNSA. The ends were cut back, 2 bases at V and 3 bases at J, with 8 bases in the middle. The CDR3 covers 15 residues.

This chain links TRBV4-1 with TRBJ2-2; 7 bases map to TRBD2. Losses at the gene ends were 1 base for V and 1 base for J; bases not matched to a gene: 3. The CDR3 is 16 amino acids. Germline CDR1 reads MGHRA; CDR2 reads YSYEKL. The CDR3 region is CASSQAQRGNTGELFF. In DNA form, the CDR3 reads TGCGCCAGCAGCCAAGCCCAGCGGGGGAACACCGGGGAGCTGTTTTTT.

The chain recombines TRBV5-8 with TRBJ1-3, with 8 bases fitting TRBD1. Germline values: CDR1 SGHTS, CDR2 YDEGEE. CDR3 size: 16 residues. Trimming at V came to 4 bases and at J to 0 bases, leaving 6 bases not matched to a gene. The CDR3 loop is CASSLNQGASGNTIYF. The CDR3 DNA reads TGTGCCAGCAGCCTAAATCAGGGGGCCTCTGGAAACACCATATATTTT.

The chain joins TRBV24-1 to TRBJ1-5; no definite D call. CDR3 length: 13 amino acids. From germline, CDR1 is KGHDR and CDR2 SFDVKD. The ends were cut back, 9 bases at V and 4 bases at J, with 12 bases in the middle. The CDR3 loop reads CATAKSLNQPQHF. The CDR3 DNA follows: TGTGCCACCGCAAAAAGCCTTAATCAGCCCCAGCATTTT.

The chain carries TRBV19 and TRBJ2-1; 8 bases map to TRBD2. Germline values: CDR1 LNHDA, CDR2 SQIVND (reference sequence). This CDR3 region has 16 residues. J was trimmed by 11 bases and V by 3 bases; bases with no gene match: 15. The CDR3, as DNA: TGTGCCAGTAGTATTGGGGGAGGGACTAGTGGGACCAAGCAGTTCTTC. Protein: CASSIGGGTSGTKQFF.